Below, one T cell receptor beta chain is given with its context. The target antigen is unknown. The data belong to a study of T cell responses to AZD1222 COVID-19 vaccine. Measured with immunoSEQ multiplex PCR; TCRdb has only the in-frame clones, and not every one. The sample includes 150,000 to 200,000 clones, 92% of them seen just once. CDR3 length: 16 amino acids. Trimming took 2 bases from V and 7 from J, leaving 20 bases between them. Germline-derived CDR1 and CDR2 are SEHNR and FQNEAQ (reference sequence). General study findings and limits: Females outnumbered males among donors, who were mostly white British; clonal diversity was possibly underestimated.

V is TRBV7-9 and J is TRBJ2-5; weak D call: TRBD1 (6 bases). This receptor was obtained from an adult who received the AZD1222 COVID-19 vaccine. The source was peripheral blood, collected 28 days after the second AZD1222 dose. The CDR3 sequence is CASSLWSGTGRGTQYF. CDR3 bases: TGTGCCAGCAGCTTATGGTCGGGGACGGGCAGGGGGACCCAGTACTTC.